What follows are 14 T cell receptor beta chains derived from one specimen sequenced in a study of response to subunit inactivated influenza vaccine. Via MiXCR, TCRdb re-called the RT-PCR reads, giving one row per CDR3 protein. The sample consists of roughly 650,000 distinct CDR3 sequences, about 14% of them appearing once. The sample in question was PBMCs from blood, obtained 14 to 15 days before vaccination. These TCRs come from a man aged 45-65 years who received an inactivated influenza vaccine.

This rearrangement joins TRBV11-3 to TRBJ2-5, with D unresolved. Germline V lookup: CDR1 SGHNT, CDR2 YENEEA. There are 13 residues in the CDR3. The V and J ends lost 8 bases and 4 bases respectively, with 14 bases between them. The CDR3 spells CASHRGVGETQYF. The CDR3, as DNA: TGTGCCAGCCACCGTGGGGTGGGAGAGACCCAGTACTTC.

V gene TRBV3-1 combines with J gene TRBJ2-1; maybe TRBD2 (6 bases). CDR1 and CDR2 (germline): LGHDT, YNNKEL (reference sequence). This CDR3 is 16 amino acids long. V lost 1 base and J lost 5, with 15 bases in between. The CDR3 loop is CASSQGGTSRHNEQFF. As DNA, the CDR3 is TGTGCCAGCAGCCAAGGGGGAACTAGCAGACACAATGAGCAGTTCTTC.

At least ten counts were recorded for this clonotype. V is TRBV10-3 and J is TRBJ2-1; 10 bases align to TRBD2. The CDR3 runs 15 residues. J was trimmed by 0 bases and V by 6 bases; bases with no gene match: 2. The germline V gene encodes CDR1 ENHRY and CDR2 SYGVKD. Here the CDR3 DNA reads TGTGCCATCAGGCCTAGCGGGAGCTCCTACAATGAGCAGTTCTTC. Translating it yields CAIRPSGSSYNEQFF.

This clonotype was counted at least ten times. The chain joins TRBV2 to TRBJ1-4; D possibly corresponds to TRBD1 (5 bases). The V end lost 3 bases, the J end lost 8 bases, and 13 bases lay between the germline ends. The germline CDR1 and CDR2 sequences are SNHLY and FYNNEI. There are 14 residues in the CDR3. This chain's CDR3 is CASSDRVSREKLFF. In nucleotides, the CDR3 is TGTGCCAGCAGTGACAGGGTATCGAGAGAAAAACTGTTTTTT. The complete variable domain, with remaining parts taken from reference TRBV2 and TRBJ1-4, reads EPEVTQTPSHQVTQMGQEVILRCVPISNHLYFYWYRQILGQKVEFLVSFYNNEISEKSEIFDDQFSVERPDGSNFTLKIRSTKLEDSAMYFCASSDRVSREKLFFGSGTQLSVL.

The chain employs TRBV2 and TRBJ2-7; D possibly corresponds to TRBD2 (6 bases). Germline loops: CDR1 SNHLY, CDR2 FYNNEI. Trimming cost V 5 bases and J 2 bases, with 19 bases left between them. This CDR3 spans 16 amino acids. The CDR3, as DNA: TGTGCCAGCAGTCCCGGGACTTTCAAGAGGGCCTACGAGCAGTACTTC. Translating gives CASSPGTFKRAYEQYF. The full variable domain, its missing parts supplied by reference TRBV2 and TRBJ2-7, is EPEVTQTPSHQVTQMGQEVILRCVPISNHLYFYWYRQILGQKVEFLVSFYNNEISEKSEIFDDQFSVERPDGSNFTLKIRSTKLEDSAMYFCASSPGTFKRAYEQYFGPGTRLTVT.

The chain couples TRBV6-2 or TRBV6-3 to TRBJ2-7, with D possibly TRBD2 on 5 matching bases. The CDR3 is 14 residues long. The V and J ends lost 7 bases and 4 bases respectively, with 17 bases between them. Germline V CDR1 and CDR2: MNHEY, SVGEGT. CDR3 loop: CASNPEVRLYEQYF. The CDR3 nucleotides are TGTGCCAGCAACCCGGAGGTGAGGTTATACGAGCAGTACTTC.

The chain is built from TRBV5-1 and TRBJ2-7; maybe TRBD2 (5 bases). The V and J ends lost 0 bases and 4 bases respectively, with 11 bases between them. This CDR3 is built from 14 residues. Per the germline V gene, CDR1 is SGHRS and CDR2 is YFSETQ. CDR3 sequence reads: CASSLEDFYYEQYF. For the CDR3, the DNA is TGCGCCAGCAGCTTGGAGGACTTTTATTACGAGCAGTACTTC.

The V and J genes are TRBV12-3 or TRBV12-4 and TRBJ2-2, with 15 positions matching TRBD2. Trimming removed 6 bases from V and 4 bases from J; junction bases left unmatched: 9. This CDR3 is 18 amino acids long. This chain's CDR3 is CASRGTSGGPGTTGELFF. For the CDR3, the DNA is TGTGCCAGCAGAGGGACTAGCGGGGGGCCAGGAACCACCGGGGAGCTGTTTTTT.

The V gene is TRBV7-2, the J gene TRBJ2-7; 9 nucleotides agree with TRBD2. Per germline, CDR1 SGHTA and CDR2 FQGNSA. The CDR3 spans 15 residues. V shed 2 bases, J shed 6 bases, and the junction held 8 bases outside the gene matches. In nucleotides, the CDR3 is TGTGCCAGCAGCTTAACAGCGGGAGGCCAGGGCGAGCAGTACTTC. It yields the protein CASSLTAGGQGEQYF.

The CDR3 DNA sequence: TGCAGTGCTAGAGATGTGCTAGCGGGAGTGGAGACCCAGTACTTC. Protein product: CSARDVLAGVETQYF. The chain couples TRBV20-1 to TRBJ2-5; 10 nucleotides align to TRBD2. The CDR3 is made up of 15 amino acids. Germline lookup yields CDR1 DFQATT and CDR2 SNEGSKA (reference sequence). Germline trimming cut 0 bases from V and 5 bases from J; bases unmatched to any gene: 6.

This chain connects TRBV6-1 to TRBJ2-7, with D possibly TRBD1 on 6 matching bases. V was pared by 7 bases and J by 7 bases, with 14 bases between. CDR3 length: 12 residues. Germline V gene sequence: CDR1 MNHNS, CDR2 SASEGT. The CDR3 DNA reads as TGTGCCAGCACCGTGAACAGGGAAGAGCAGTACTTC. It encodes CASTVNREEQYF.

This clonotype was recorded a few times. The rearrangement uses TRBV5-5 and TRBJ1-5; D uncertain. This CDR3 spans 16 amino acids. Germline lookup yields CDR1 SGHKS and CDR2 YYEKEE (reference sequence). V was shortened by 2 bases and J by 4 bases, with 16 bases between the two germline ends. In DNA form, the CDR3 reads TGTGCCAGCAGCTTCTATATCGACACCAAAAATCAGCCCCAGCATTTT. Residues: CASSFYIDTKNQPQHF.

This clonotype was seen a handful of times. V gene TRBV14 combines with J gene TRBJ2-1; perhaps TRBD2 as D (5 bases). Trimming took off 4 bases at V and 3 bases at J, with 13 bases between the two ends. Germline CDR1 is SGHDN and CDR2 is FVKESK. The CDR3 is made up of 15 amino acids. CDR3 sequence: CASSLPGTLYNEQFF. Written as DNA, the CDR3 is TGTGCCAGCAGCCTTCCGGGAACTCTCTACAATGAGCAGTTCTTC.

This clonotype came up many times. The chain carries TRBV7-2 and TRBJ2-2; the D is unclear. Trimming cost V 1 base and J 0 bases, with 3 bases left between them. The CDR3 runs 14 residues. Germline V lookup: CDR1 SGHTA, CDR2 FQGNSA. The CDR3 protein is CASSLVSNTGELFF. DNA of the CDR3: TGTGCCAGCAGCTTAGTGTCGAACACCGGGGAGCTGTTTTTT.